This T cell receptor (beta chain) was observed in a study of blood T cell repertoires in COVID-19. The overall study: There were acute and convalescent COVID-19 samples, and they came from the United States, Italy and Spain. Sample material is recorded as cDNA or gDNA derived from T cells, B-cell-depleted T cells, or PBMCs.

Germline lookup yields CDR1 SGHNT and CDR2 YYREEE (reference sequence). V lost 2 bases to trimming and J lost 2 bases; unmatched junction nucleotides: 5. CDR3 length: 17 residues. Profiled with immunoSEQ multiplex PCR; TCRdb holds only in-frame clones, not every one. The table includes around 100,000 clones, around 90% detected once. The receptor comes from a man of 80 years or more with acute or convalescent COVID-19. Sequencing was performed on peripheral blood. The chain has TRBV5-4 and TRBJ2-3, with 13 bases aligning to TRBD2. The CDR3 nucleotides read TGTGCCAGCAGCTTTCCCACTAGCGGGGGGGCCACAGATACGCAGTATTTT. Its translation is CASSFPTSGGATDTQYF.